Listed below are T cell receptor beta chains from one sample, sequenced in a study of Graves' ophthalmopathy and Graves' hyperthyroidism. TCRdb processed the multiplex PCR reads anew with MiXCR; each CDR3 protein has one entry. The sample has 740,000 or so distinct CDR3 sequences, 40% seen once. Sequencing was carried out using peripheral blood. The receptors were gathered from an adult man with Graves' ophthalmopathy. The CDR3 runs from the conserved cysteine through the conserved F or W. A D gene is named only where the DNA matches it firmly. Expanded clones get a size class; other rows say once, few or many, or leave the size out.

v_gene	len	d_gene	j_gene	abundance	CDR3nt	CDR3aa
TRBV7-9	15	TRBD1	TRBJ1-6	many	TGTGCCAGCAGCTCAACCGGGACAGGGCCTTCACCCCTCCACTTT	CASSSTGTGPSPLHF
TRBV11-2	14	TRBD1	TRBJ1-5	many	TGTGCCAGCAGCTTGACAGGGGGCGTTCAGCCCCAGCATTTT	CASSLTGGVQPQHF
TRBV15	15	NA	TRBJ1-1	few	TGTGCCACCAGCAAGAGCCCAGGGGAAGACACTGAAGCTTTCTTT	CATSKSPGEDTEAFF
TRBV12-3/TRBV12-4	14	TRBD1	TRBJ1-4	NA	TGTGCCAGCAGATCCGGGACAGCTAATGAAAAACTGTTTTTT	CASRSGTANEKLFF
TRBV7-2	16	TRBD1	TRBJ2-7	few	TGTGCCAGCAGCCGAAAGCCGGGACAGGATTCCTACGAGCAGTACTTC	CASSRKPGQDSYEQYF
TRBV19	13	NA	TRBJ1-1	many	TGTGCCAGTAGTGCTTCAATGAACACTGAAGCTTTCTTT	CASSASMNTEAFF
TRBV2	15	TRBD1	TRBJ1-6	NA	TGTGCCAGCAGTGCCCGACAGGGGGCACGGCCACCCCTCCACTTT	CASSARQGARPPLHF
TRBV13	15	TRBD1	TRBJ2-7	few	TGTGCCAGCTTCCCCAGAGACAGGGTCATCGACGAGCAGTACTTC	CASFPRDRVIDEQYF
TRBV10-3	15	TRBD1	TRBJ2-2	NA	TGTGCCATCAGTCCATTGGGACAGGGGACCGGGGAGCTGTTTTTT	CAISPLGQGTGELFF
TRBV29-1	10	NA	TRBJ1-1	few	TGCAGCGTTAGGCACACTGAAGCTTTCTTT	CSVRHTEAFF
TRBV5-8	14	NA	TRBJ1-2	NA	TGTGCCAGCAGCTCGGGACCTGGAAAGTATGGCTACACCTTC	CASSSGPGKYGYTF
TRBV2	14	TRBD1	TRBJ2-7	NA	TGTGCCAGCAGTTTAAGGGGACAGGGCAAGGTGCAGTACTTC	CASSLRGQGKVQYF
TRBV12-3/TRBV12-4	15	NA	TRBJ1-1	NA	TGTGCCAGCAGTGAAGAGGGGAGATGGGGCACTGAAGCTTTCTTT	CASSEEGRWGTEAFF
TRBV14	15	NA	TRBJ1-5	few	TGTGCCAGCAGCCAGGGGAGAAATAGCAATCAGCCCCAGCATTTT	CASSQGRNSNQPQHF
TRBV7-9	16	NA	TRBJ2-5	few	TGTGCCAGCAGCTGGCGAGTGGTAGCGGCTAGAGAGACCCAGTACTTC	CASSWRVVAARETQYF
TRBV7-2	15	TRBD2	TRBJ2-1	NA	TGTGCCAGCAGCCCCAGCGGGAGGGTAAACAATGAGCAGTTCTTC	CASSPSGRVNNEQFF
TRBV7-9	14	NA	TRBJ1-5	NA	TGTGCCAGCAGCTTGGCAGGGGCAAGGCAGCCCCAGCATTTT	CASSLAGARQPQHF
TRBV25-1	14	NA	TRBJ2-2	NA	TGTGCCAGCAGCCAAGAATCGTACACCGGGGAGCTGTTTTTT	CASSQESYTGELFF
TRBV10-3	17	TRBD1	TRBJ2-6	NA	TGTGCCAGCAGAGAGGGACAGGGGTCCTCTGGGGCCAACGTCCTGACTTTC	CASREGQGSSGANVLTF